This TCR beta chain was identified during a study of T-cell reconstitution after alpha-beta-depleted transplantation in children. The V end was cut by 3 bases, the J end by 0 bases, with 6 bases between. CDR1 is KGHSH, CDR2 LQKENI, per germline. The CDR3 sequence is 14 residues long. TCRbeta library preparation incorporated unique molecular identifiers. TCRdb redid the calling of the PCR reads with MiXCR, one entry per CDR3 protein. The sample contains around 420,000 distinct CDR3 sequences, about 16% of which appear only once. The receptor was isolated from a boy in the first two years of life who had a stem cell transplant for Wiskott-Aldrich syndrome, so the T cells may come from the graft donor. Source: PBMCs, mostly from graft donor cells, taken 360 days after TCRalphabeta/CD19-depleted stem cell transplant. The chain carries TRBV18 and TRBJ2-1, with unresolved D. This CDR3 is CASSPMSSYNEQFF. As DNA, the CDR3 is TGTGCCAGCTCACCCATGTCCTCCTACAATGAGCAGTTCTTC.